The 19 T cell receptor beta chains below all came from one sample that was sequenced in a study of T cell changes during pregnancy in multiple sclerosis. TCRdb's copy holds only in-frame clones and misses some; the assay was immunoSEQ multiplex PCR. This table holds 50,000 or so clones, roughly nine tenths found once. The material was CD8+ T cells from peripheral blood mononuclear cells, obtained after pregnancy. The receptors stem from a female donor with multiple sclerosis, enrolled in a pregnancy study.

The gene calls are TRBV4-1 and TRBJ1-5, with D perhaps TRBD1 (6 bases). V was pared by 0 bases and J by 9 bases, with 15 bases between. Germline V gene data show CDR1 as MGHRA and CDR2 as YSYEKL. The CDR3 is 15 amino acids. The CDR3 loop is CASSQDRTADWPQHF. The CDR3 DNA follows: TGCGCCAGCAGCCAAGATCGGACAGCCGATTGGCCCCAGCATTTT.

This clone was detected once. V gene TRBV21-1 combines with J gene TRBJ1-1; the D call of TRBD1 is as the table states it, not checked on the DNA. TRBV21-1 is noted as a pseudogene. The CDR3 loop spans 16 amino acids. CDR3 in amino acids: CASSKAIRDRGLKAFF. CDR3 in DNA: TGTGCCAGCAGCAAAGCGATTCGGGACAGGGGTCTGAAAGCTTTCTTT.

The V call is TRBV4-1, the J call TRBJ2-7, with D perhaps matching TRBD1 (5 bases). The CDR3 spans 16 residues. Trimming shortened V by 0 bases and J by 2 bases, and 14 bases separated the two germline ends. CDR1 MGHRA and CDR2 YSYEKL come from the germline V gene. CDR3 residues: CASSQDMDTNPYEQYF. DNA for the CDR3: TGCGCCAGCAGCCAAGATATGGACACGAACCCCTACGAGCAGTACTTC.

V usage is TRBV13 and J usage is TRBJ1-1; no clear D gene. V gave up 2 bases and J gave up 7 bases, with 8 bases separating them. Germline V CDR1 and CDR2: PRHDT, FYEKMQ (reference sequence). The CDR3 length is 12 residues. CDR3 region: CASSLLEGEAFF. CDR3 sequence (DNA): TGTGCCAGCAGCTTATTGGAGGGTGAAGCTTTCTTT.

The chain is built from TRBV5-1 and TRBJ2-1; D call uncertain. The germline V gene encodes CDR1 SGHRS and CDR2 YFSETQ. This CDR3 has 15 amino acids. Trimming shortened V by 5 bases and J by 0 bases, and 12 bases separated the two germline ends. The CDR3 loop reads CASRLAASSYNEQFF. In nucleotides, the CDR3 is TGCGCCAGCAGACTGGCGGCAAGCTCCTACAATGAGCAGTTCTTC.

CDR3 in DNA: TGTGCCAGCAGTGGGGACAGGGGGCGTCAGCCCCAGCATTTT. The encoded protein is CASSGDRGRQPQHF. The rearrangement links TRBV2 to TRBJ1-5; 12 bases align to TRBD1. CDR1 and CDR2 from the germline V gene are SNHLY and FYNNEI. This CDR3 is built from 14 residues. Trimming took 4 bases from V and 6 from J; bases not matched to a gene: 1.

The chain joins TRBV6-5 to TRBJ1-3, with D perhaps TRBD1 (5 bases). From germline, CDR1 is MNHEY and CDR2 SVGAGI. Trimming took 4 bases from V and 0 from J, leaving 10 bases between them. The CDR3 loop spans 15 amino acids. The CDR3 is CASSSDSNSGNTIYF. CDR3 nucleotides: TGTGCCAGCAGTTCCGACAGCAACTCTGGAAACACCATATATTTT.

This clone was counted only a few times. The chain links TRBV6-1 to TRBJ1-2; TRBD1 matches at 8 bases. With V trimmed by 1 base and J by 6 bases, 7 bases remained unmatched. This CDR3 region has 15 residues. Germline V CDR1 and CDR2: MNHNS, SASEGT. The CDR3 bases are TGTGCCAGCAGTGAAGAATCGACAGGGGCTCATGGCTACACCTTC. Translation gives CASSEESTGAHGYTF.

The chain joins TRBV7-8 to TRBJ2-2; 11 nucleotides align to TRBD2. The trim removed 7 bases at V and 3 bases at J, leaving 25 bases unmatched. Germline values: CDR1 SGHVS, CDR2 FQNEAQ. The CDR3 covers 22 residues. The CDR3 nucleotides are TGTGCCAGCACCCCACCACCGGGGGCTAGCGGGGGGCCTCGCACATACACCGGGGAGCTGTTTTTT. Residues: CASTPPPGASGGPRTYTGELFF.

This rearrangement joins TRBV6-1 to TRBJ2-7, with TRBD1 matching over 8 bases. Per the germline V gene, CDR1 is MNHNS and CDR2 is SASEGT. The CDR3 sequence is 14 residues long. V dropped 8 bases and J dropped 5; count of bases not matched to a gene: 11. DNA for the CDR3: TGTGCCAGCGCGTCAGGGACAGGTGCCAACGAGCAGTACTTC. Amino acid sequence: CASASGTGANEQYF.

V and J are TRBV7-6 and TRBJ2-1, with 8 positions matching TRBD2. CDR3 size: 12 residues. Trimming took 7 bases from V and 15 from J; bases not matched to a gene: 11. Per germline, CDR1 SGHVS and CDR2 FNYEAQ. In DNA, the CDR3 is TGTGCCAGCACCGGGGGGGCAGGAAAGGTGTTCTTC. Residues: CASTGGAGKVFF.

The genes are TRBV12-1 and TRBJ1-2. TRBV12-1 is a recognized pseudogene. This CDR3 has 8 residues. The CDR3 here is CASSPSTF. In nucleotides, the CDR3 is TGTGCCAGCAGCCCCTCGACCTTC.

The chain joins TRBV5-6 to TRBJ2-1; unclear D gene. There are 13 residues in the CDR3. V dropped 0 bases and J dropped 6 bases, with 7 bases sitting between them. The germline V gene has CDR1 SGHDT and CDR2 YYEEEE. The CDR3 DNA reads as TGTGCCAGCAGCTTGGTGGGCCCCAATGAGCAGTTCTTC. Translation gives CASSLVGPNEQFF.

The V call is TRBV29-1, the J call TRBJ2-7, with TRBD1 matching over 7 bases. J gave up 0 bases and V 5 bases, and 4 bases lay outside the gene matches. The CDR3 runs to 13 residues. CDR1 is SQVTM and CDR2 is ANQGSEA in the germline V gene. The DNA for the CDR3 is TGCAGCGTTAAGACAGGGAGCTCCTACGAGCAGTACTTC. This gives the protein CSVKTGSSYEQYF.

The V call is TRBV11-2, the J call TRBJ1-2; the D is unclear. The CDR3 is made up of 12 amino acids. The V gene lost 1 base and the J gene lost 7 bases, with 7 bases spanning the gap. Germline loops: CDR1 SGHAT, CDR2 FQNNGV. The CDR3 DNA sequence: TGTGCCAGCAGCTTAGGAACTGGTGGCTACACCTTC. Protein: CASSLGTGGYTF.

The chain employs TRBV13 and TRBJ2-3; unclear D gene. V was cut by 0 bases and J by 5 bases, with 15 bases left in between. The germline CDR1 and CDR2 sequences are PRHDT and FYEKMQ (reference sequence). The CDR3 contains 16 residues. The CDR3 DNA reads TGTGCCAGCAGCTTAGGGGCGGATGGCAAAGGAGATACGCAGTATTTT. It yields the protein CASSLGADGKGDTQYF.

The rearrangement links TRBV5-4 to TRBJ2-7; 10 bases agree with TRBD1. Germline V gene data show CDR1 as SGHNT and CDR2 as YYREEE (reference sequence). V lost 4 bases to trimming and J lost 2 bases; unmatched junction nucleotides: 6. The length of the CDR3 is 15 residues. The CDR3 nucleotides are TGTGCCAGCAGCCCGGACAGGGGGGCCCCCTACGAGCAGTACTTC. Translation: CASSPDRGAPYEQYF.

The CDR3 nucleotides are TGTGCCAGTAGTACGCTGACAGGGGTCGGAAACACCATATATTTT. Translation gives CASSTLTGVGNTIYF. This chain uses TRBV19 with TRBJ1-3; 8 nucleotides line up with TRBD1. The CDR3 is 15 residues long. After removal of 4 bases from V and 4 bases from J, the junction contained 6 bases not matched to a gene. CDR1 and CDR2 (germline): LNHDA, SQIVND (reference sequence).

The chain recombines TRBV29-1 with TRBJ2-7; 11 bases align to TRBD1. This CDR3 has 16 amino acids. The trim removed 0 bases at V and 2 bases at J, leaving 6 bases unmatched. Looked up from germline, CDR1 is SQVTM and CDR2 is ANQGSEA. CDR3 residues: CSVEDAGTGGPYEQYF. CDR3 coding DNA: TGCAGCGTTGAAGATGCCGGGACAGGGGGTCCCTACGAGCAGTACTTC.